Listed here are 10 T cell receptor beta chains from one sample, sequenced in a study of blood T cell repertoires in COVID-19. Some clones are missing from TCRdb's copy, which holds only in-frame ones; the method was immunoSEQ multiplex PCR. The data show hundreds of thousands of clones, around 80% seen once. Sequences were obtained from PBMCs or T cells enriched from blood (not recorded which). These receptors were obtained from a man aged 25 to 40 with acute COVID-19.

In this sample, this clone turned up a few times. V and J are TRBV5-1 and TRBJ2-3; 10 nucleotides match TRBD2. The V and J ends lost 1 base and 4 bases, in that order; junction bases with no gene match: 9. The germline gives CDR1 SGHRS, CDR2 YFSETQ. The length of the CDR3 is 17 residues. CDR3 sequence reads: CASSLRVSGGPADTQYF. The CDR3 nucleotides are TGCGCCAGCAGCTTGAGGGTTAGCGGGGGGCCCGCAGATACGCAGTATTTT.

V and J are TRBV19 and TRBJ2-1; 10 bases align to TRBD2. The V and J ends lost 3 bases and 5 bases, in that order; junction bases with no gene match: 10. The germline V gene encodes CDR1 LNHDA and CDR2 SQIVND (reference sequence). The CDR3 totals 17 residues. In nucleotides, the CDR3 is TGTGCCAGTAGTATCGGGCCACTAGCGGGGATACACAATGAGCAGTTCTTC. It encodes CASSIGPLAGIHNEQFF. The whole variable domain, filled in from reference TRBV19 and TRBJ2-1, reads DGGITQSPKYLFRKEGQNVTLSCEQNLNHDAMYWYRQDPGQGLRLIYYSQIVNDFQKGDIAEGYSVSREKKESFPLTVTSAQKNPTAFYLCASSIGPLAGIHNEQFFGPGTRLTVL.

V gene TRBV7-9 combines with J gene TRBJ2-3, with a tentative D call TRBD2 (6 bases). Germline V gene sequence: CDR1 SEHNR, CDR2 FQNEAQ (reference sequence). The length of the CDR3 is 15 residues. The V end was cut by 4 bases, the J end by 5 bases, with 16 bases between. Written as DNA, the CDR3 is TGTGCCAGCAGCTCCTTGGCCGACGGGGGAGATACGCAGTATTTT. Translated: CASSSLADGGDTQYF.

The gene calls are TRBV24-1 and TRBJ2-5; a weak D match, TRBD2 (5 bases). The CDR3 covers 14 residues. V lost 5 bases to trimming and J lost 0 bases, with 9 bases between them. The germline V gene encodes CDR1 KGHDR and CDR2 SFDVKD. The CDR3 DNA reads TGTGCCACCAGTGGGTCGGGGAACCAAGAGACCCAGTACTTC. This encodes CATSGSGNQETQYF.

V usage is TRBV13 and J usage is TRBJ1-2; 8 bases match TRBD1. The CDR3 spans 16 residues. Losses at the gene ends were 2 bases for V and 8 bases for J; bases not matched to a gene: 13. Germline assignment: CDR1 PRHDT and CDR2 FYEKMQ (reference sequence). The CDR3 loop is CASSLRNRGNFQGYTF. CDR3 bases: TGTGCCAGCAGCTTAAGGAACAGGGGGAATTTTCAGGGCTACACCTTC.

This clone turned up a few times. The rearrangement uses TRBV9 and TRBJ1-6; D is possibly TRBD1 (6 bases). CDR3 length: 14 residues. Germline-derived CDR1 and CDR2 are SGDLS and YYNGEE. Trimming removed 3 bases at V and 6 bases at J, with 10 bases between. Here the CDR3 reads CASSESQGNSPLHF. The CDR3 coding sequence is TGTGCCAGCAGCGAGTCACAGGGTAATTCACCCCTCCACTTT.

The chain joins TRBV27 to TRBJ2-3; maybe TRBD2 (6 bases). Trimming left V 6 bases short and J 0 bases short, with 10 bases between. CDR1 is MNHEY, CDR2 SMNVEV, per germline (reference sequence). CDR3 size: 14 residues. The CDR3 is CASRKGLSTDTQYF. The CDR3 DNA reads TGTGCCAGCAGGAAGGGACTTAGCACAGATACGCAGTATTTT.

This chain connects TRBV4-2 to TRBJ2-2; perhaps TRBD2 as D (6 bases). This CDR3 has 16 amino acids. V was pared by 3 bases and J by 4 bases, with 15 bases between. In germline, CDR1 is LGHNA, CDR2 YNFKEQ. The CDR3 DNA sequence: TGTGCCAGCAGCCAGGAGGGGCGGGCGCGCACCGGGGAGCTGTTTTTT. Translation: CASSQEGRARTGELFF.

This clone was seen a single time. The chain has TRBV30 and TRBJ2-1; 9 bases are shared with TRBD2. Germline V gene data show CDR1 as GTSNPN and CDR2 as SVGIG (reference sequence). With 5 bases clipped from V and 5 bases from J, the junction kept 7 bases outside the gene matches. This CDR3 has 14 amino acids. The CDR3: CAWGTGTSHNEQFF. The DNA for the CDR3 is TGTGCCTGGGGAACCGGGACTAGCCACAATGAGCAGTTCTTC. Complete variable domain (other parts from reference TRBV30 and TRBJ2-1): SQTIHQWPATLVQPVGSPLSLECTVEGTSNPNLYWYRQAAGRGLQLLFYSVGIGQISSEVPQNLSASRPQDRQFILSSKKLLLSDSGFYLCAWGTGTSHNEQFFGPGTRLTVL.

The chain is built from TRBV30 and TRBJ1-2, with D perhaps matching TRBD1 (6 bases). The CDR3 runs 13 residues. CDR1 GTSNPN and CDR2 SVGIG come from the germline V gene (reference sequence). Trimming pared 1 base from V and 6 bases from J, leaving 12 bases between. The CDR3 nucleotides are TGTGCCTGGAGTGGGCAGGGGCCGGATGGCTACACCTTC. It encodes CAWSGQGPDGYTF.